The T cell receptor (beta chain) described here comes from a study of CD8 T cells in Susac syndrome (dated by TCRdb to about 2019). With regard to the full study: Among the Susac syndrome patients who were sequenced, clinically active disease was present in more than five and clinical remission was observed in eight or nine. Susac syndrome patients were therapy-naive, on corticosteroids (some also receiving IVIg), or on IVIg alone at blood withdrawal. Whether CD8+ T cell activation and differentiation in Susac syndrome was antigen driven was tested using repertoire sequencing. CD8+ T cell repertoire clonality was compared between fewer than 13 healthy donors, around 14 Susac syndrome patients and some 15 multiple sclerosis patients.

In the case of this clonotype: Its antigen is currently not known. There are no base qualities to consult, and no much larger clone falls within one base.

Broader findings and caveats from the paper: The TCR sequencing and HLA analysis was acknowledged to have included a relatively small number of individuals. Some 17 Susac-specific public clones were identified in the total CD8+ repertoire, and roughly five Susac-specific public clones were identified in the CD8+ TEMRA repertoire. Susac syndrome CD8+ repertoires showed clonal expansion, highest in CD8+ TEMRA cells and greater in clinically active than remitting patients.

High-throughput TCR beta sequencing profiled peripheral blood CD8+ and CD4+ T cells from healthy donors, Susac syndrome patients and multiple sclerosis patients. Recently defined diagnostic criteria for definite or probable disease were met by the Susac syndrome patients. Bulk CD8+ and CD4+ T cells were purified magnetically by negative isolation, whereas CD8+ TEMRA cells were enriched by FACS. Blood was collected in EDTA tubes and processed within 24 hours, with PBMCs isolated through density gradient centrifugation. PBMCs intended for TCR sequencing were frozen in liquid nitrogen and were later thawed in a 37 degrees C water bath. The sorted or isolated CD4+, CD8+ and CD8+ TEMRA cells reached a purity of at least 90%. V has 4 bases trimmed and J has 5 bases trimmed; junction bases matching no gene number 4. From the germline V gene, CDR1 is SGHTA and CDR2 is FQGNSA. The CDR3, cysteine through phenylalanine, is 13 amino acids long. The DNA shown is the 39-base CDR3, in frame from base 1.

RNA was extracted with the RNeasy kit and roughly 0.5 to 1 ug was reverse transcribed using random hexamers. The immunoSEQ multiplex PCR assay, covering 54 Vbeta and 13 Jbeta segments, was used to amplify TCR beta CDR3 regions. PCR amplification bias was corrected by using a synthetic template baseline for primer optimization and computational correction. The source study handled its data this way. Reads were annotated to V, D and J genes according to IMGT and were analyzed with immunoSEQ Analyzer, with only productive sequences retained. To calculate clonality, Shannon entropy was normalized by log2 of the number of productive unique sequences and then subtracted from one. For each patient and control, public and private clones were evaluated within the 100 most prevalent clones. Susac-specific clones were defined as absent from healthy and MS cohorts, 850 to 1,300 published viral clones and other ImmuneACCESS disease sequences. Clones were called with MiXCR by TCRdb after fastp trimmed the public reads at Q25, and only in-frame beta chains were retained. Here each entry gathers all rows of one CDR3 protein and keeps the most common genes and DNA. None of the V and J calls come from the authors' own analysis; TCRdb made them. Recorded for this sample are 150,000 to 200,000 distinct CDR3 sequences; about 95% of them occurred a single time. The ten largest clones represent around 0.16% of the sample.

The receptor was derived from a human donor with Susac syndrome. The chain is assembled from TRBV7-2 and TRBJ1-2, and TRBD1 matches 7 of the central bases. Input material: CD8+ T cells from PBMCs. In nucleotide form, the sequence is TGTGCCAGCAGCTCGCGACAGGGATATGGCTACACCTTC. It encodes CASSSRQGYGYTF. Joined to the reference TRBV7-2 and TRBJ1-2 proteins, this CDR3 gives the full variable domain: GAGVSQSPSNKVTEKGKDVELRCDPISGHTALYWYRQSLGQGLEFLIYFQGNSAPDKSGLPSDRFSAERTGGSVSTLTIQRTQQEDSAVYLCASSSRQGYGYTFGSGTRLTVV.